These 5 T cell receptor beta chains were sequenced from one sample in a study of blood T cell repertoires in COVID-19. Libraries were prepared by immunoSEQ multiplex PCR; TCRdb keeps only in-frame clonotypes and omits some of them. The sample shows around 79,000 clones, about nine tenths of them seen only once. Sequencing input: peripheral blood. These receptors were collected from a human donor in a cohort sampled during active COVID-19.

The V gene is TRBV7-9, the J gene TRBJ2-3, with D possibly TRBD1 on 5 matching bases. The germline V and J ends were trimmed by 2 bases and 5 bases, with 17 bases remaining between them. The CDR3 extends over 16 amino acids. Germline lookup yields CDR1 SEHNR and CDR2 FQNEAQ (reference sequence). As DNA, the CDR3 is TGTGCCAGCAGCTTACAACAGGCCGCCCCTCAAGATACGCAGTATTTT. Translating it yields CASSLQQAAPQDTQYF.

J is TRBJ1-4 and V is TRBV2; tentatively, D is TRBD1 (5 bases). Trimming cost V 7 bases and J 4 bases, with 10 bases left between them. Per germline, CDR1 SNHLY and CDR2 FYNNEI. The CDR3 has 13 amino acids. Here the CDR3 reads CASKRTRNEKLFF. The CDR3, as DNA: TGTGCCAGCAAGAGGACACGTAATGAAAAACTGTTTTTT.

This chain uses TRBV27 with TRBJ2-1; TRBD2 matches at 10 bases. There are 15 residues in the CDR3. Germline loops: CDR1 MNHEY, CDR2 SMNVEV (reference sequence). The J segment lost 8 bases and the V segment lost 5 bases, leaving 9 bases of the junction unmatched. The CDR3 bases are TGTGCCAGCAGTCCCGCTAGCGGGAGTTTATATGAGCAGTTCTTC. The encoded protein is CASSPASGSLYEQFF.

This chain links TRBV9 with TRBJ1-3, with D possibly matching TRBD1 (6 bases). In germline, CDR1 is SGDLS, CDR2 YYNGEE. This CDR3 is 16 amino acids long. Trimming left V 4 bases short and J 11 bases short, with 25 bases between. The CDR3 coding sequence is TGTGCCAGCAGCCCCGACCCGGGACAAAGCTCTGTTTCCATATATTTT. This codes for CASSPDPGQSSVSIYF. The whole variable domain, remainder taken from reference TRBV9 and TRBJ1-3, is DSGVTQTPKHLITATGQRVTLRCSPRSGDLSVYWYQQSLDQGLQFLIQYYNGEERAKGNILERFSAQQFPDLHSELNLSSLELGDSALYFCASSPDPGQSSVSIYFGEGSWLTVV.

This clone was found once. The gene calls are TRBV9 and TRBJ2-7; unclear D gene. CDR3 length: 15 residues. The germline V and J ends were trimmed by 0 bases and 3 bases, with 13 bases remaining between them. Germline CDR1 SGDLS, CDR2 YYNGEE. CDR3 loop: CASSVAGGIHYEQYF. The CDR3 region has the DNA TGTGCCAGCAGCGTAGCTGGCGGAATACACTACGAGCAGTACTTC.